These 17 T cell receptor beta chains share one sample of origin, sequenced in a study of early T cells in non-severe SARS-CoV-2 infection. TCRdb reprocessed the 5' RACE reads with MiXCR, giving one entry per CDR3 protein. The data contain 98,000 or so distinct CDR3 sequences, around 10% of them singletons. What was sequenced was whole blood. Every receptor here comes from an adult who was a healthcare worker with PCR-confirmed SARS-CoV-2 infection or an uninfected control (not recorded which).

V gene TRBV20-1 combines with J gene TRBJ2-1; the D is unclear. The germline V gene encodes CDR1 DFQATT and CDR2 SNEGSKA (reference sequence). The V end lost 5 bases, the J end lost 1 base, and 12 bases lay between the germline ends. The CDR3 is 14 amino acids. CDR3 in DNA: TGCAGTGCTCCTCCCCTCGGATCCTACAATGAGCAGTTCTTC. Translated: CSAPPLGSYNEQFF.

The J gene is TRBJ2-5, the V gene TRBV20-1, with TRBD1 identical over 12 bases. The CDR3 runs to 15 residues. CDR1 and CDR2 from the germline V gene are DFQATT and SNEGSKA (reference sequence). V lost 5 bases to trimming and J lost 4 bases; unmatched junction nucleotides: 8. The CDR3: CSADRDRGRPETQYF. For the CDR3, the DNA is TGCAGTGCTGACCGGGACAGGGGGCGGCCAGAGACCCAGTACTTC.

The chain uses TRBV19 and TRBJ1-1; D is uncertain. Trimming shortened V by 9 bases and J by 1 base, and 15 bases separated the two germline ends. Germline lookup yields CDR1 LNHDA and CDR2 SQIVND (reference sequence). CDR3 length: 14 amino acids. CDR3 region: CASLQLLPNTEAFF. In DNA, the CDR3 is TGTGCCAGCCTACAGTTACTCCCGAACACTGAAGCTTTCTTT.

This clonotype was seen many times. The chain uses TRBV29-1 and TRBJ2-7; D is perhaps TRBD1 (5 bases). Per the germline V gene, CDR1 is SQVTM and CDR2 is ANQGSEA. CDR3 size: 13 residues. Trimming removed 2 bases from V and 4 bases from J, with 12 bases in between. The CDR3 reads CSVESQGGYEQYF. The DNA of the CDR3 is TGCAGCGTTGAAAGCCAGGGTGGGTACGAGCAGTACTTC.

This clonotype was detected many times. This chain uses TRBV7-9 with TRBJ1-1; maybe TRBD1 (5 bases). The CDR3 consists of 13 residues. The V and J ends lost 4 bases and 4 bases respectively, with 10 bases between them. Germline V lookup: CDR1 SEHNR, CDR2 FQNEAQ (reference sequence). The CDR3 spells CASSSGRGTEAFF. Written as DNA, the CDR3 is TGTGCCAGCAGCTCTGGAAGGGGCACTGAAGCTTTCTTT.

The J gene is TRBJ1-1, the V gene TRBV18, with 10 bases identical to TRBD1. Trimming took 4 bases from V and 5 from J; bases not matched to a gene: 10. In germline, CDR1 is KGHSH, CDR2 LQKENI. The CDR3 contains 16 residues. The DNA for the CDR3 is TGTGCCAGCTCACGAGATGGGACAGGGGTATGGACTGAAGCTTTCTTT. It is translated as CASSRDGTGVWTEAFF.

The chain has TRBV28 and TRBJ1-5; D gene uncertain. Germline CDR1 and CDR2: MDHEN and SYDVKM. The CDR3 loop spans 13 amino acids. With 7 bases removed from V and 2 bases from J, the gap between germline ends came to 9 bases. The DNA of the CDR3 is TGTGCCAGCACTTTCGGCGGCAATCAGCCCCAGCATTTT. This translates into CASTFGGNQPQHF.

The genes are TRBV5-6 and TRBJ2-3; D perhaps matches TRBD2 (6 bases). Germline values: CDR1 SGHDT, CDR2 YYEEEE. The V end lost 5 bases, the J end lost 4 bases, and 26 bases lay between the germline ends. The CDR3 spans 18 residues. The CDR3: CASRRGSYPLTAADTQYF. DNA for the CDR3: TGTGCCAGCAGGCGGGGATCGTACCCACTTACTGCCGCAGATACGCAGTATTTT. Using reference TRBV5-6 and TRBJ2-3 for the parts outside the CDR3, the full variable domain is DAGVTQSPTHLIKTRGQQVTLRCSPKSGHDTVSWYQQALGQGPQFIFQYYEEEERQRGNFPDRFSGHQFPNYSSELNVNALLLGDSALYLCASRRGSYPLTAADTQYFGPGTRLTVL.

The chain recombines TRBV9 with TRBJ2-7; no clear D gene. The V gene lost 4 bases and the J gene lost 5 bases, with 19 bases spanning the gap. Per germline, CDR1 SGDLS and CDR2 YYNGEE. The CDR3 extends over 15 amino acids. The CDR3 bases are TGTGCCAGCAGCCCTAGATCCCCTCGAGGAGACGAGCAGTACTTC. Protein: CASSPRSPRGDEQYF.

The V and J genes are TRBV3-1 and TRBJ1-1; possibly TRBD1 for D (6 bases). From germline, CDR1 is LGHDT and CDR2 YNNKEL (reference sequence). This CDR3 is 13 amino acids long. V was shortened by 3 bases and J by 12 bases, with 17 bases between the two germline ends. DNA for the CDR3: TGTGCCAGCAGCCATCTCTACACAGGGTATCCTTTCTTT. This translates into CASSHLYTGYPFF.

This clonotype was found a few times. The rearrangement joins TRBV4-1 to TRBJ1-3; D ambiguous. CDR3 size: 14 residues. Germline V CDR1 and CDR2: MGHRA, YSYEKL. Trimming removed 3 bases at V and 2 bases at J, with 8 bases between. The CDR3 protein is CASSHSSPGNTIYF. In DNA, the CDR3 is TGCGCCAGCAGCCATTCTAGTCCTGGAAACACCATATATTTT.

This clonotype was found many times. The rearrangement links TRBV29-1 to TRBJ2-5; 7 bases match TRBD1. Germline V gives CDR1 SQVTM, CDR2 ANQGSEA. With V trimmed by 6 bases and J by 4 bases, 11 bases remained unmatched. The CDR3 extends over 14 amino acids. CDR3 sequence reads: CSVAGTVKGETQYF. For the CDR3, the DNA is TGCAGCGTCGCCGGGACAGTGAAGGGAGAGACCCAGTACTTC.

This clonotype has a count of ten or more. The rearrangement joins TRBV12-3 or TRBV12-4 to TRBJ1-1; D ambiguous. V was pared by 1 base and J by 1 base, with 10 bases between. The CDR3 spans 15 residues. Here the CDR3 DNA reads TGTGCCAGCAGTTTAGAATCCCAGAAGAACACTGAAGCTTTCTTT. This encodes CASSLESQKNTEAFF.

V is TRBV24-1 and J is TRBJ2-1, with 12 bases that match TRBD2. Germline V gene data show CDR1 as KGHDR and CDR2 as SFDVKD. Trimming cost V 9 bases and J 9 bases; bases outside gene matches: 17. The CDR3 totals 17 residues. The CDR3 is CATGGASGRAFPGEQFF. CDR3 coding DNA: TGTGCCACCGGGGGAGCTAGCGGGAGGGCCTTTCCGGGTGAGCAGTTCTTC.

This chain uses TRBV20-1 with TRBJ1-2; D is unresolved. Looked up from germline, CDR1 is DFQATT and CDR2 is SNEGSKA (reference sequence). The CDR3 length is 13 residues. V was trimmed by 0 bases and J by 4 bases, leaving 9 bases between them. DNA for the CDR3: TGCAGTGCTAGAGATACCCCATCCTATGGCTACACCTTC. It specifies CSARDTPSYGYTF.

This clonotype came up a few times. The chain is built from TRBV10-2 and TRBJ2-4; D is undetermined. V gave up 5 bases and J gave up 7 bases, with 12 bases separating them. CDR1 and CDR2 (germline): WSHSY, SAAADI. The CDR3 is made up of 13 amino acids. The CDR3: CASSSNRANIQYF. CDR3 in DNA: TGCGCCAGCAGTTCCAACAGAGCCAACATTCAGTACTTC.

This CDR3 is CASTGQVGTVQPQHF. The CDR3 DNA is TGTGCCAGCACGGGACAGGTCGGGACGGTTCAGCCCCAGCATTTT. This chain joins TRBV2 and TRBJ1-5; 8 positions match TRBD1. CDR1 is SNHLY, CDR2 FYNNEI, per germline. The CDR3 spans 15 residues. The V segment lost 7 bases and the J segment 6 bases; nucleotides outside the gene matches: 11.